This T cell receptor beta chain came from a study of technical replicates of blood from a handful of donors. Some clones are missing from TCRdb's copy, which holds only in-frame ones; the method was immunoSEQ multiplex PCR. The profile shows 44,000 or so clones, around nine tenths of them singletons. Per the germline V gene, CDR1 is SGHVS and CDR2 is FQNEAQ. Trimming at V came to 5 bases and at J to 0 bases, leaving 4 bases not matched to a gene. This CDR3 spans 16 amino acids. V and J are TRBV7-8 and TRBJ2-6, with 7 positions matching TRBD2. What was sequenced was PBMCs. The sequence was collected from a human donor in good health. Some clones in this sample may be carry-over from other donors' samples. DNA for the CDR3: TGTGCCAGCAGCGCTAGCGGATACTCTGGGGCCAACGTCCTGACTTTC. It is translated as CASSASGYSGANVLTF. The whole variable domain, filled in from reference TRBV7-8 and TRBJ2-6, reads GAGVSQSPRYKVAKRGQDVALRCDPISGHVSLFWYQQALGQGPEFLTYFQNEAQLDKSGLPSDRFFAERPEGSVSTLKIQRTQQEDSAVYLCASSASGYSGANVLTFGAGSRLTVL.